The rows below give T cell receptor beta chains drawn from one sample of a study of T cell responses to AZD1222 COVID-19 vaccine. TCRdb's table, derived via immunoSEQ multiplex PCR, lists solely in-frame clones and lacks some. Counted here are some 99,000 clones, approximately 90% occurring once; the ten biggest clones make up approximately 7.9%. The sample here was peripheral blood, taken on day 0 of AZD1222 vaccination. These receptors all come from an adult in good health. Each CDR3 is given with its conserved first and last residue.

v_gene	len	j_gene	CDR3aa
TRBV19	14	TRBJ2-1	CASIDGLAGGEQFF
TRBV3-1/TRBV3-2	14	TRBJ2-7	CASSHRDRAGEQYF
TRBV27	14	TRBJ1-4	CASSLAATNEKLFF
TRBV7-9	12	TRBJ2-1	CASSKQGNEQFF
TRBV2	16	TRBJ2-7	CASSADPDNLSYEQYF
TRBV19	14	TRBJ2-7	CASSIYGAHYEQYF
TRBV5-4	13	TRBJ2-5	CASSRTGEETQYF
TRBV14	15	TRBJ2-7	CASSPAYRGVYEQYF
TRBV5-6	15	TRBJ1-6	CASSLEGGYNSPLHF
TRBV19	16	TRBJ1-5	CASSHRGQFSNQPQHF
TRBV11-2	14	TRBJ2-7	CASSLGTISYEQYF
TRBV3-1/TRBV3-2	16	TRBJ2-5	CASSPGETSSQETQYF
TRBV19	16	TRBJ2-3	CASSVTSLVRTDTQYF
TRBV19	11	TRBJ1-3	CASSKGNTIYF
TRBV6-5	13	TRBJ2-2	CATKGHNTGELFF
TRBV24-1	17	TRBJ2-2	CATSDPRGAGGTGELFF